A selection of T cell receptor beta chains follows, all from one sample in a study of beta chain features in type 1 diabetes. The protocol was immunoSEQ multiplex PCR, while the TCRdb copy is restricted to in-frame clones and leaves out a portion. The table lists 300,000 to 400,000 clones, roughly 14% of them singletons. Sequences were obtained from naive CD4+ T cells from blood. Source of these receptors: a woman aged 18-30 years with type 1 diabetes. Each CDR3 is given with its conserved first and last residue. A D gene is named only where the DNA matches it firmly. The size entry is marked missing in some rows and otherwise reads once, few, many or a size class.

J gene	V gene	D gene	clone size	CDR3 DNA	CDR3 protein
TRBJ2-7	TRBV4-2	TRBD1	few	TGTGCCAGCAGCCCCCCACAGGGGGAGACCTACGAGCAGTACTTC	CASSPPQGETYEQYF
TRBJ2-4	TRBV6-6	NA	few	TGTGCCAGCAGTTACTCGTGGGGAGAGGCTGGAAACATTCAGTACTTC	CASSYSWGEAGNIQYF
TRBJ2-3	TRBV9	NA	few	TGTGCCAGCAGCGTAGGCGGACTCCACACAGATACGCAGTATTTT	CASSVGGLHTDTQYF
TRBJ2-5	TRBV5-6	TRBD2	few	TGTGCCAGCAGCTTGGTTCGGACTAGCGGGACGGAGACCCAGTACTTC	CASSLVRTSGTETQYF
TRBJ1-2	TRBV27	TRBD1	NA	TGTGCCAGCAGTTTATCGAGCGGGACAGGGGGAGTCTATGGCTACACCTTC	CASSLSSGTGGVYGYTF
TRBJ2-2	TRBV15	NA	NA	TGTGCCACCAGCAGAGATCTGGGGGGTCCCGGGGAGCTGTTTTTT	CATSRDLGGPGELFF
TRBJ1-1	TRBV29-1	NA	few	TGCAGCGTTGATGAAGGAGTGGACACTGAAGCTTTCTTT	CSVDEGVDTEAFF
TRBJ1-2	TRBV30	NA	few	TGTGCCTGGAATCCCCTCACAGGCTACTATGTTGGCTACACCTTC	CAWNPLTGYYVGYTF
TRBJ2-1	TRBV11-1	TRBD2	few	TGTGCCAGCCGAAGACCGGGGGGCTCCTACAATGAGCAGTTCTTC	CASRRPGGSYNEQFF
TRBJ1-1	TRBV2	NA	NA	TGTGCCAGAACCCGCGGGATGAACACTGAAGCTTTCTTT	CARTRGMNTEAFF
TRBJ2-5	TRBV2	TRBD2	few	TGTGCCAGCAGTCCCACGGTAGGGGACTACCTTCGTGAGACCCAGTACTTC	CASSPTVGDYLRETQYF
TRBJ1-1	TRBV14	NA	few	TGTGCCAGCAGCCTCTATTCGAGCCAGGGCGTCCCTGAAGCTTTCTTT	CASSLYSSQGVPEAFF
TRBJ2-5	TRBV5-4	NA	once	TGTGCCAGCAGCTTGGCGCCTAGCGCACGCCAAGAGACCCAGTACTTC	CASSLAPSARQETQYF
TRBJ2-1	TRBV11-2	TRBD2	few	TGTGCCAGCAGCTCTAGCGGGACCCGAACGACGGAGCAGTTCTTC	CASSSSGTRTTEQFF
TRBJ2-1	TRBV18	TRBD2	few	TGTGCCAGCTCACCACCTTCCGGGGGGTCCTACAATGAGCAGTTCTTC	CASSPPSGGSYNEQFF
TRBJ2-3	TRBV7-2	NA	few	TGTGCCAGCAGCACCTACACAGATACGCAGTATTTT	CASSTYTDTQYF
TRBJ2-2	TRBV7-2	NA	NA	TGTGCCAGCAGCTTAGGAAGCCAACCGAACACCGGGGAGCTGTTTTTT	CASSLGSQPNTGELFF